Below, 27 T cell receptor beta chains from the same sample are listed, as sequenced in a study of CD8 T cells in ankylosing spondylitis (dated by TCRdb to the late 2010s). The research as a whole found: A TCR beta motif of several highly homologous amino acid variants appeared characteristic of blood from ankylosing spondylitis patients.

These receptors' antigens are unknown. Libraries were made using 5' RACE. The listed sequencing device is Illumina HiSeq 2500. Starting from the raw public reads, TCRdb applied fastp trimming at Q25, assembled clones with MiXCR and retained in-frame beta chains. Each entry is one CDR3 protein sequence, shown with its most common DNA and genes. The sample contains around 450,000 distinct CDR3 sequences, approximately 26% of them found a single time. The ten biggest clones cover 0.89% of the sample. Sequencing was performed on blood, either unsorted or a sorted T cell fraction (not recorded which). The receptor source for this set is a male donor with ankylosing spondylitis.

V and J are TRBV5-1 and TRBJ2-1; 7 bases are shared with TRBD1. The CDR3 extends over 15 amino acids. The germline gives CDR1 SGHRS, CDR2 YFSETQ. With 6 bases clipped from V and 3 bases from J, the junction kept 9 bases outside the gene matches. The CDR3 region is CASTKTRDSYNEQFF. Written as DNA, the CDR3 is TGCGCCAGCACCAAAACCCGGGACAGCTACAATGAGCAGTTCTTC.

V is TRBV11-2 and J is TRBJ2-7; TRBD1 aligns across 10 bases. The V gene's germline CDR1 is SGHAT and CDR2 FQNNGV. The V and J ends lost 5 bases and 3 bases, in that order; junction bases with no gene match: 7. The CDR3 consists of 15 residues. The CDR3 is CASSRGTGVGYEQYV. CDR3 DNA: TGTGCCAGCAGCCGCGGGACAGGGGTTGGCTACGAGCAGTACGTC.

This clonotype was recorded a few times. This CDR3 reads CASSLAPSGSYSGANVLTF. DNA of the CDR3: TGTGCCAGCAGCTTAGCCCCTAGCGGGAGCTACTCTGGGGCCAACGTCCTGACTTTC. This chain uses TRBV7-2 with TRBJ2-6; TRBD2 matches 10 bases. V gave up 0 bases and J gave up 0 bases; unmatched junction bases: 5. This CDR3 is 19 amino acids long. CDR1 and CDR2 (germline): SGHTA, FQGNSA.

This clonotype has only a few counts. This sequence joins TRBV11-2 and TRBJ1-4; 7 positions match TRBD1. Per the germline V gene, CDR1 is SGHAT and CDR2 is FQNNGV. The trim removed 2 bases at V and 10 bases at J, leaving 4 bases unmatched. This CDR3 is 13 amino acids long. This chain's CDR3 is CASSLRQGGKLFF. The CDR3 DNA follows: TGTGCCAGCAGCTTACGGCAGGGGGGAAAACTGTTTTTT. The full variable domain, with the rest looked up from reference TRBV11-2 and TRBJ1-4, is EAGVAQSPRYKIIEKRQSVAFWCNPISGHATLYWYQQILGQGPKLLIQFQNNGVVDDSQLPKDRFSAERLKGVDSTLKIQPAKLEDSAVYLCASSLRQGGKLFFGSGTQLSVL.

The gene calls are TRBV28 and TRBJ1-2; D gene ambiguous. Germline V gene lookup returns CDR1 MDHEN and CDR2 SYDVKM. The CDR3 consists of 12 residues. Deletions cut 1 base from V and 8 bases from J, with 8 bases between. DNA of the CDR3: TGTGCCAGCAGTTTATACACTCTGGGCTACACCTTC. This sequence encodes CASSLYTLGYTF.

The chain is built from TRBV20-1 and TRBJ2-2; D gene uncertain. V lost 0 bases to trimming and J lost 4 bases, with 9 bases between them. Germline CDR1 reads DFQATT; CDR2 reads SNEGSKA (reference sequence). The CDR3 extends over 14 amino acids. CDR3 nucleotide sequence: TGCAGTGCTAGAGATCGTGATTTCACCGGGGAGCTGTTTTTT. Encoded protein: CSARDRDFTGELFF.

This chain joins TRBV20-1 and TRBJ2-5, with D tentatively TRBD1 (5 bases). The CDR3 has 14 amino acids. Germline CDR1 and CDR2: DFQATT and SNEGSKA (reference sequence). CDR3: CSSRVRAFPETQYF. The CDR3 nucleotides are TGCAGCAGCAGGGTCAGGGCGTTTCCAGAGACCCAGTACTTC.

This clonotype was detected only a few times. V usage is TRBV7-6 and J usage is TRBJ2-2, with 13 bases lining up with TRBD2. The V segment lost 1 base and the J segment 6 bases; nucleotides outside the gene matches: 5. Germline loops: CDR1 SGHVS, CDR2 FNYEAQ. CDR3 length: 17 residues. The CDR3 loop reads CASSLDPGLAGAGELFF. The CDR3 nucleotides read TGTGCCAGCAGCTTAGACCCCGGACTAGCGGGAGCCGGGGAGCTGTTTTTT. Full variable domain (missing parts from reference TRBV7-6 and TRBJ2-2): GAGVSQSPRYKVTKRGQDVALRCDPISGHVSLYWYRQALGQGPEFLTYFNYEAQQDKSGLPNDRFSAERPEGSISTLTIQRTEQRDSAMYRCASSLDPGLAGAGELFFGEGSRLTVL.

The rearrangement links TRBV10-3 to TRBJ2-3; possibly TRBD2 for D (6 bases). This CDR3 is 16 amino acids long. Trimming cost V 2 bases and J 5 bases, with 17 bases left between them. Germline V gives CDR1 ENHRY, CDR2 SYGVKD. CDR3 nucleotide sequence: TGTGCCATCAGTGAGGGTTCGGTTCAGGGAGGAGATACGCAGTATTTT. This codes for CAISEGSVQGGDTQYF.

V usage is TRBV6-1 and J usage is TRBJ2-7; D tentatively fits TRBD1 or TRBD2 (5 bases each). V was trimmed by 6 bases and J by 10 bases, leaving 19 bases between them. The germline V gene has CDR1 MNHNS and CDR2 SASEGT. The length of the CDR3 is 13 residues. The CDR3, as DNA: TGTGCCAGCAGGGAATACGGGACCCCTCGACAGTACGTC. Amino acid sequence: CASREYGTPRQYV.

The rearrangement joins TRBV20-1 to TRBJ1-1; 7 positions match TRBD1. Germline V gene data show CDR1 as DFQATT and CDR2 as SNEGSKA (reference sequence). The V and J ends lost 5 bases and 11 bases, in that order; junction bases with no gene match: 8. The length of the CDR3 is 11 residues. The CDR3 bases are TGCAGTGCTCAAGGGGGCGCGCTTGCTTTCTTT. Amino acids: CSAQGGALAFF.

This chain uses TRBV11-2 with TRBJ2-7; no firm D call. V lost 1 base to trimming and J lost 0 bases, with 10 bases between them. The CDR3 spans 15 residues. CDR1 SGHAT and CDR2 FQNNGV come from the germline V gene. The CDR3 region is CASSLVAGISYEQYF. Written as DNA, the CDR3 is TGTGCCAGCAGCTTAGTGGCAGGTATCTCCTACGAGCAGTACTTC.

In this sample, this clonotype turned up once. J is TRBJ1-5 and V is TRBV2; D not resolved. With 5 bases removed from V and 9 bases from J, the gap between germline ends came to 11 bases. Germline V CDR1 and CDR2: SNHLY, FYNNEI. The CDR3 sequence is 12 residues long. The CDR3 DNA reads as TGTGCCAGCAGTCCCCGTTCAGGGCCCCAGCATTTT. Amino acids: CASSPRSGPQHF.

This clonotype was picked up a small number of times. This chain uses TRBV12-3 or TRBV12-4 with TRBJ2-3; 13 positions agree with TRBD2. The CDR3 is 16 amino acids. J was trimmed by 6 bases and V by 1 base; bases with no gene match: 4. Here the CDR3 reads CASSLGLAGGGDTQYF. CDR3 in DNA: TGTGCCAGCAGTTTAGGACTAGCGGGAGGCGGTGATACGCAGTATTTT.

Only one count was recorded for this clonotype. The chain joins TRBV6-1 to TRBJ1-2; 9 bases agree with TRBD1. The V and J ends lost 7 bases and 7 bases, in that order; junction bases with no gene match: 4. In germline, CDR1 is MNHNS, CDR2 SASEGT. The CDR3 totals 12 residues. Written as DNA, the CDR3 is TGTGCCAGCATACAGGGGGCGTCTGGCTACACCTTC. This translates into CASIQGASGYTF.

This chain joins TRBV4-2 and TRBJ1-1, with 9 bases aligning to TRBD1. CDR1 LGHNA and CDR2 YNFKEQ come from the germline V gene. The J segment lost 2 bases and the V segment lost 3 bases, leaving 7 bases of the junction unmatched. There are 16 residues in the CDR3. The CDR3 region has the DNA TGTGCCAGCAGCCAGGGTAAGGACAGGGGAAACACTGAAGCTTTCTTT. Encoded protein: CASSQGKDRGNTEAFF.

The V call is TRBV24-1, the J call TRBJ2-4, with D unclear. This CDR3 comprises 14 residues. Germline lookup yields CDR1 KGHDR and CDR2 SFDVKD. Trimming stripped 5 bases from V and 3 bases from J, with 10 bases between. The DNA for the CDR3 is TGTGCCACCAGTGCCTCGCGAGGCAAAAACATTCAGTACTTC. This translates into CATSASRGKNIQYF.

This chain's CDR3 is CASSDDRMNEKLFF. The CDR3 coding sequence is TGCGCCAGCAGTGACGACAGGATGAATGAAAAACTGTTTTTT. This chain uses TRBV5-1 with TRBJ1-4; a possible D gene is TRBD1 (6 bases). From germline, CDR1 is SGHRS and CDR2 YFSETQ. CDR3 size: 14 residues. V shed 5 bases and J shed 5 bases, with 13 bases lying between them.

This rearrangement joins TRBV12-3 or TRBV12-4 to TRBJ2-2, with 12 bases lining up with TRBD2. The CDR3 spans 16 residues. After removal of 5 bases from V and 6 bases from J, the junction contained 7 bases not matched to a gene. The CDR3 sequence: CASSIRTSGKAGELFF. In DNA, the CDR3 is TGTGCCAGCAGTATAAGGACTAGCGGGAAGGCCGGGGAGCTGTTTTTT.

This clonotype was counted between two and nine times. The rearrangement joins TRBV20-1 to TRBJ2-7, with D perhaps TRBD1 (5 bases). V was cut by 6 bases and J by 0 bases, with 15 bases left in between. CDR3 length: 14 amino acids. Germline lookup yields CDR1 DFQATT and CDR2 SNEGSKA (reference sequence). The CDR3 coding sequence is TGCAGTGCGGTATCCGACAGACGCTCCTACGAGCAGTACTTC. Its translation: CSAVSDRRSYEQYF.

The chain links TRBV20-1 to TRBJ1-5; the match to TRBD1 covers 8 bases. CDR1 is DFQATT and CDR2 is SNEGSKA in the germline V gene (reference sequence). This CDR3 contains 14 residues. J lost 4 bases, V lost 7 bases, and 9 bases had no gene match. In DNA, the CDR3 is TGCAGTGTCGAACCCCAGGGGGCAAATCAGCCCCAGCATTTT. Its translation: CSVEPQGANQPQHF.

This chain connects TRBV7-2 to TRBJ2-5; maybe TRBD2 (6 bases). CDR3 length equals 16 residues. Trimming stripped 1 base from V and 7 bases from J, with 19 bases between. Germline CDR1 SGHTA, CDR2 FQGNSA. The CDR3: CASSLGVPTEGRTQYF. The CDR3 coding sequence is TGTGCCAGCAGCTTAGGCGTACCCACGGAGGGTCGGACCCAGTACTTC. The whole variable domain, remainder taken from reference TRBV7-2 and TRBJ2-5, is GAGVSQSPSNKVTEKGKDVELRCDPISGHTALYWYRQSLGQGLEFLIYFQGNSAPDKSGLPSDRFSAERTGGSVSTLTIQRTQQEDSAVYLCASSLGVPTEGRTQYFGPGTRLLVL.

This clonotype was counted between two and nine times. The rearrangement uses TRBV20-1 and TRBJ2-3; 10 bases are shared with TRBD1. CDR1 is DFQATT, CDR2 SNEGSKA, per germline (reference sequence). The CDR3 spans 16 residues. After removal of 2 bases from V and 2 bases from J, the junction contained 7 bases not matched to a gene. In DNA form, the CDR3 reads TGCAGTGCTAGAAGCCCGGACAGGGGGATCACAGATACGCAGTATTTT. It encodes CSARSPDRGITDTQYF.

The J gene is TRBJ2-1, the V gene TRBV11-3, with D perhaps being TRBD1 or TRBD2 (6 bases each). Germline CDR1 reads SGHNT; CDR2 reads YENEEA. This CDR3 is built from 16 residues. The V end lost 3 bases, the J end lost 6 bases, and 18 bases lay between the germline ends. The DNA for the CDR3 is TGTGCCAGCAGCTTTTCGTGGGGGGCGGGTACCAATGAGCAGTTCTTC. It specifies CASSFSWGAGTNEQFF.

This clonotype has just a few counts. The chain links TRBV29-1 to TRBJ2-2, with 7 bases aligning to TRBD1. Germline V CDR1 and CDR2: SQVTM, ANQGSEA. This CDR3 region has 14 residues. V lost 7 bases to trimming and J lost 4 bases; unmatched junction nucleotides: 9. CDR3 DNA: TGCAGCGCCCAGAGGGGACAGTTCACCGGGGAGCTGTTTTTT. It codes for CSAQRGQFTGELFF.

The genes are TRBV10-3 and TRBJ1-6, with 8 bases that match TRBD1. Germline CDR1 is ENHRY and CDR2 is SYGVKD. There are 16 residues in the CDR3. Losses at the gene ends were 2 bases for V and 7 bases for J; bases not matched to a gene: 7. The CDR3 DNA reads as TGTGCCATCAGTGAGCTCGGACAGGGCAACAATTCACCCCTCCACTTT. This encodes CAISELGQGNNSPLHF.

The chain links TRBV3-1 to TRBJ1-6, with D perhaps matching TRBD1 (6 bases). The CDR3 consists of 15 residues. The germline CDR1 and CDR2 sequences are LGHDT and YNNKEL (reference sequence). The V and J ends lost 4 bases and 8 bases respectively, with 15 bases between them. CDR3 amino acids: CASSLWDIRDSPLHF. The CDR3 nucleotides are TGTGCCAGCAGCCTCTGGGACATTAGAGATTCACCCCTCCACTTT.